This T cell receptor beta chain comes out of a study of cytomegalovirus exposure and HLA in healthy donors. Study background: As released early, the data held 75 million to 90 million unique TCRs from HLA-typed donors.

The PCR employed 60 Vbeta primers together with 13 Jbeta primers. Assay: immunoSEQ multiplex PCR; the TCRdb copy retains only in-frame clones and omits some. Here the sample spans under 200,000 clones, over 60% being singletons. V dropped 2 bases and J dropped 3 bases, with 6 bases sitting between them. This CDR3 is built from 14 residues. The V gene's germline CDR1 is SGHRS and CDR2 YFSETQ. This receptor was taken from a girl between 5 and 17 years old in good health and CMV-seronegative. The rearrangement uses TRBV5-1 and TRBJ1-6; the D is unclear. Material for sequencing was PBMCs. CDR3 amino acids: CASSFDIYNSPLHF. CDR3 bases: TGCGCCAGCAGCTTTGACATCTATAATTCACCCCTCCACTTT.